This T cell receptor (beta chain) was captured in a study of T cell repertoires in cytomegalovirus infection. In the study overall: Recently identified HLA-C-restricted CMV epitopes were used, and well-studied HLA-B-restricted CMV epitopes were used as well. Findings and limits, study-wide: Clonotype analysis showed dominance of the ex vivo response by HLA-C-restricted CMV-specific TCR beta clonotypes.

With regard to this clonotype: Its antigen is still unknown.

This CDR3 is 17 amino acids long. V dropped 6 bases and J dropped 6; count of bases not matched to a gene: 20. Germline lookup yields CDR1 DFQATT and CDR2 SNEGSKA (reference sequence). MiXCR, run by TCRdb on the reads, gives a single entry per CDR3 protein. The sample gives about 570,000 distinct CDR3 sequences, roughly 43% of which show up once; roughly 50% is in the top ten. The rearrangement uses TRBV20-1 and TRBJ2-3; TRBD2 agrees at 8 bases. The sequencing used cultured PBMCs, collected from culture after CMV antigen stimulation. This sequence originates from a human donor in good health (CMV status not recorded). Some clones in this sample may be carry-over from other donors' samples. The CDR3 protein is CSALTPKREFSADTQYF. The CDR3 bases are TGCAGTGCCCTTACCCCAAAGCGGGAGTTTTCAGCGGATACGCAGTATTTT.